Below, 27 T cell receptor beta chains from the same sample are listed, as sequenced in a study of shared clonotypes between healthy human individuals. Assay used: immunoSEQ multiplex PCR; TCRdb lists only in-frame clones, some missing. This sample yields about 1,800,000 clones, of which approximately 94% are seen a single time; 1% to 1.5% belongs to the top ten. Naive CD8 populations comprised CD45RO-negative cells positively selected for CCR7, excluding terminally differentiated effector memory CD45RA+ cells. The source material was naive CD8+ T cells sorted from blood. The receptors were gathered from a man aged 18 to 29 in good health.

The rearrangement links TRBV27 to TRBJ2-7; 7 nucleotides match TRBD1. This CDR3 spans 15 amino acids. V trimming: 0 bases; J trimming: 6 bases; junction bases outside the gene matches: 8. CDR1 and CDR2 (germline): MNHEY, SMNVEV (reference sequence). CDR3 DNA sequence: TGTGCCAGCAGTTTATCCGGCAGGGGGAGCGGCGAGCAGTACTTC. Translated, it gives CASSLSGRGSGEQYF.

The chain recombines TRBV9 with TRBJ1-4; D not resolved. V lost 3 bases and J lost 4, with 10 bases in between. Germline V gives CDR1 SGDLS, CDR2 YYNGEE. The CDR3 covers 14 residues. The CDR3, as DNA: TGTGCCAGCAGCGGTTGGGAGAATAATGAAAAACTGTTTTTT. Translating it yields CASSGWENNEKLFF. Combining the CDR3 with reference TRBV9 and TRBJ1-4 gives the whole variable domain DSGVTQTPKHLITATGQRVTLRCSPRSGDLSVYWYQQSLDQGLQFLIQYYNGEERAKGNILERFSAQQFPDLHSELNLSSLELGDSALYFCASSGWENNEKLFFGSGTQLSVL.

As DNA, the CDR3 is TGTGCCAGCAGCCCAGGTAATCCTATGTACGAGCAGTACTTC. Protein: CASSPGNPMYEQYF. The chain carries TRBV13 and TRBJ2-7; the D is unclear. The germline V and J ends were trimmed by 5 bases and 4 bases, with 15 bases remaining between them. The CDR3 is made up of 14 amino acids. Germline V gene sequence: CDR1 PRHDT, CDR2 FYEKMQ (reference sequence).

The chain employs TRBV5-1 and TRBJ2-1, with TRBD1 matching 8 bases. Germline lookup yields CDR1 SGHRS and CDR2 YFSETQ. The CDR3 contains 16 residues. J was trimmed by 0 bases and V by 2 bases; bases with no gene match: 4. The CDR3 region has the DNA TGCGCCAGCAGCTTATGGACAGGGAGCTCCTACAATGAGCAGTTCTTC. Translation: CASSLWTGSSYNEQFF.

This rearrangement joins TRBV5-1 to TRBJ2-7; no reliable D call. Germline CDR1 reads SGHRS; CDR2 reads YFSETQ. This CDR3 comprises 13 residues. V was clipped by 1 base and J by 5 bases, with 10 bases between them. The DNA of the CDR3 is TGCGCCAGCAGCTTGTTTAGTCACGACGAGCAGTACTTC. The encoded protein is CASSLFSHDEQYF.

This chain links TRBV30 with TRBJ2-3, with D possibly TRBD2 on 6 matching bases. Trimming pared 7 bases from V and 6 bases from J, leaving 20 bases between. The length of the CDR3 is 14 residues. In germline, CDR1 is GTSNPN, CDR2 SVGIG (reference sequence). The CDR3: CALDRDWGIDTQYF. The CDR3 DNA reads as TGTGCCTTGGACCGGGACTGGGGGATTGATACGCAGTATTTT.

With regard to this clone: The sample carries other DNA sequences with the same CDR3. The chain couples TRBV19 to TRBJ1-1; D not resolved. The V gene's germline CDR1 is LNHDA and CDR2 SQIVND (reference sequence). Deletions cut 6 bases from V and 0 bases from J, with 8 bases between. The CDR3 runs to 13 residues. The CDR3 sequence is CASSRRVNTEAFF. CDR3 bases: TGTGCCAGTAGCCGGAGGGTGAACACTGAAGCTTTCTTT.

V gene TRBV5-1 combines with J gene TRBJ2-5; D remains ambiguous. The V end was cut by 4 bases, the J end by 2 bases, with 12 bases between. There are 14 residues in the CDR3. CDR1 is SGHRS and CDR2 is YFSETQ in the germline V gene. Here the CDR3 DNA reads TGCGCCAGCAGCGGTTGGGGAATTCAAGAGACCCAGTACTTC. The encoded protein is CASSGWGIQETQYF. Together with reference TRBV5-1 and TRBJ2-5, the CDR3 gives the full variable domain: KAGVTQTPRYLIKTRGQQVTLSCSPISGHRSVSWYQQTPGQGLQFLFEYFSETQRNKGNFPGRFSGRQFSNSRSEMNVSTLELGDSALYLCASSGWGIQETQYFGPGTRLLVL.

This chain uses TRBV9 with TRBJ1-5; no reliable D call. CDR1 is SGDLS, CDR2 YYNGEE, per germline. This CDR3 has 14 residues. Trimming left V 3 bases short and J 4 bases short, with 11 bases between. The CDR3 coding sequence is TGTGCCAGCAGCGGTGGAGTGGGGAATCAGCCCCAGCATTTT. It codes for CASSGGVGNQPQHF.

The chain combines TRBV29-1 with TRBJ2-1; D not certain. This CDR3 spans 12 amino acids. Germline CDR1 and CDR2: SQVTM and ANQGSEA. Trimming removed 1 base from V and 12 bases from J, with 13 bases in between. The CDR3 DNA sequence: TGCAGCGTTGAAGCCAATCCCCAAGGGCAGTTCTTC. Protein: CSVEANPQGQFF.

The rearrangement links TRBV6-1 to TRBJ2-7, with D unresolved. In germline, CDR1 is MNHNS, CDR2 SASEGT. The V end was cut by 1 base, the J end by 0 bases, with 7 bases between. The CDR3 loop spans 14 amino acids. For the CDR3, the DNA is TGTGCCAGCAGTGAAGGGCCCATCTCCTACGAGCAGTACTTC. It encodes CASSEGPISYEQYF.

The gene calls are TRBV5-6 and TRBJ2-1; 8 bases match TRBD2. The CDR3 is 17 amino acids. V shed 0 bases, J shed 8 bases, and the junction held 13 bases outside the gene matches. Germline loops: CDR1 SGHDT, CDR2 YYEEEE. CDR3 protein: CASSLEPAGESADEQFF. The CDR3 DNA is TGTGCCAGCAGCTTGGAGCCAGCGGGAGAGAGTGCGGATGAGCAGTTCTTC.

V gene TRBV4-1 combines with J gene TRBJ1-2, with a possible D match to TRBD1 (5 bases). V gave up 1 base and J gave up 2 bases, with 14 bases separating them. Germline V gene lookup returns CDR1 MGHRA and CDR2 YSYEKL. The CDR3 is made up of 16 amino acids. The CDR3 reads CASSQVGQGRNYGYTF. In nucleotides, the CDR3 is TGCGCCAGCAGCCAAGTGGGGCAGGGCCGAAACTATGGCTACACCTTC.

As concerns this clone: One end of the junction is discordant with germline, which a read error may explain. The chain joins TRBV7-9 to TRBJ2-5, with TRBD2 identical over 12 bases. Per germline, CDR1 SEHNR and CDR2 FQNEAQ (reference sequence). The CDR3 sequence is 16 residues long. The CDR3 bases are TGTGCCAGCAGCTCCCCTGAGACTAGCGGGGGCCCCCCTCTCCACTTC. Translated: CASSSPETSGGPPLHF.

This clone was found once. The chain has TRBV6-5 and TRBJ1-2; perhaps TRBD1 as D (6 bases). This CDR3 is built from 14 residues. Germline assignment: CDR1 MNHEY and CDR2 SVGAGI. V lost 6 bases and J lost 2, with 13 bases in between. The chain's CDR3 is CASRVRQDNYGYTF. The CDR3 nucleotides read TGTGCCAGCAGGGTCAGACAGGACAACTATGGCTACACCTTC.

The V call is TRBV6-1, the J call TRBJ2-7, with D perhaps matching TRBD1 or TRBD2 (5 bases each). Looked up from germline, CDR1 is MNHNS and CDR2 is SASEGT. Deletions cut 0 bases from V and 1 base from J, with 13 bases between. This CDR3 is 16 amino acids long. CDR3 amino acids: CASSEAEAGMSYEQYF. DNA for the CDR3: TGTGCCAGCAGTGAAGCGGAGGCAGGGATGTCCTACGAGCAGTACTTC.

The rearrangement joins TRBV14 to TRBJ2-1; no clear D. The ends were cut back, 4 bases at V and 6 bases at J, with 16 bases in the middle. The CDR3 has 15 residues. Germline V CDR1 and CDR2: SGHDN, FVKESK. The DNA for the CDR3 is TGTGCCAGCAGCCCCCCTCCCACGAAAGGCAATGAGCAGTTCTTC. Protein sequence: CASSPPPTKGNEQFF.

Note on this clone: Within the sample, other DNA sequences also encode this same CDR3. This chain uses TRBV5-5 with TRBJ2-7; the D is unclear. The V gene's germline CDR1 is SGHKS and CDR2 YYEKEE (reference sequence). The CDR3 is 13 residues long. Deletions cut 0 bases from V and 0 bases from J, with 4 bases between. CDR3 bases: TGTGCCAGCAGCTTGGTCGGCTCCTACGAGCAGTACTTC. Protein sequence: CASSLVGSYEQYF.

The chain carries TRBV30 and TRBJ2-7; D is perhaps TRBD1 (6 bases). This CDR3 region has 16 residues. Trimming removed 1 base from V and 0 bases from J, with 16 bases in between. The germline V gene has CDR1 GTSNPN and CDR2 SVGIG (reference sequence). The chain's CDR3 is CAWSAFDRFDSYEQYF. The DNA for the CDR3 is TGTGCCTGGAGTGCTTTTGACAGGTTCGACTCCTACGAGCAGTACTTC.

J is TRBJ2-7 and V is TRBV9; TRBD1 aligns across 12 bases. Trimming at V came to 4 bases and at J to 7 bases, leaving 6 bases not matched to a gene. Germline CDR1 reads SGDLS; CDR2 reads YYNGEE. The CDR3 contains 14 residues. Written as DNA, the CDR3 is TGTGCCAGCAGCCCGGGACAGGGGGCGGGGGAGCAGTACTTC. It yields the protein CASSPGQGAGEQYF.

The chain is built from TRBV5-1 and TRBJ1-4; no definite D call. Germline V gene sequence: CDR1 SGHRS, CDR2 YFSETQ. Trimming took off 4 bases at V and 6 bases at J, with 16 bases between the two ends. The CDR3 covers 15 residues. The CDR3 reads CASSPWTAGDEKLFF. In DNA, the CDR3 is TGCGCCAGCAGCCCCTGGACTGCGGGAGATGAAAAACTGTTTTTT. The entire variable domain, with the rest obtained from reference TRBV5-1 and TRBJ1-4, is as follows: KAGVTQTPRYLIKTRGQQVTLSCSPISGHRSVSWYQQTPGQGLQFLFEYFSETQRNKGNFPGRFSGRQFSNSRSEMNVSTLELGDSALYLCASSPWTAGDEKLFFGSGTQLSVL.

V and J are TRBV9 and TRBJ1-4, with D uncertain. The CDR3 sequence is 14 residues long. Germline CDR1 SGDLS, CDR2 YYNGEE. V gave up 3 bases and J gave up 4 bases, with 10 bases separating them. The CDR3 protein is CASSGDGVNEKLFF. The CDR3 DNA follows: TGTGCCAGCAGCGGAGACGGAGTTAATGAAAAACTGTTTTTT.

The chain couples TRBV11-2 to TRBJ2-1; 10 positions agree with TRBD2. The CDR3 has 16 amino acids. V lost 5 bases to trimming and J lost 5 bases; unmatched junction nucleotides: 9. CDR1 SGHAT and CDR2 FQNNGV come from the germline V gene. Here the CDR3 reads CASSNFGTSEDNEQFF. The CDR3 bases are TGTGCCAGCAGCAACTTTGGGACTAGCGAGGACAATGAGCAGTTCTTC. Full variable domain (rest looked up from reference TRBV11-2 and TRBJ2-1): EAGVAQSPRYKIIEKRQSVAFWCNPISGHATLYWYQQILGQGPKLLIQFQNNGVVDDSQLPKDRFSAERLKGVDSTLKIQPAKLEDSAVYLCASSNFGTSEDNEQFFGPGTRLTVL.

V gene TRBV11-2 combines with J gene TRBJ2-1; D is unclear. The V gene's germline CDR1 is SGHAT and CDR2 FQNNGV. V was clipped by 1 base and J by 3 bases, with 16 bases between them. The CDR3 consists of 17 residues. CDR3 residues: CASSLVPTDGYYNEQFF. DNA for the CDR3: TGTGCCAGCAGCTTAGTTCCTACGGACGGCTACTACAATGAGCAGTTCTTC.

V usage is TRBV6-5 and J usage is TRBJ2-5; D gene unclear. This CDR3 has 13 residues. The V end lost 1 base, the J end lost 3 bases, and 6 bases lay between the germline ends. Germline CDR1 MNHEY, CDR2 SVGAGI. CDR3 nucleotide sequence: TGTGCCAGCAGTTACTGGTCGGAAGAGACCCAGTACTTC. Protein: CASSYWSEETQYF.

This sequence joins TRBV28 and TRBJ1-1; the D gene is possibly TRBD1 (5 bases). The CDR3 length is 16 residues. From germline, CDR1 is MDHEN and CDR2 SYDVKM. Trimming left V 1 base short and J 3 bases short, with 15 bases between. The CDR3 sequence: CASSLFRGLLDTEAFF. In nucleotides, the CDR3 is TGTGCCAGCAGTTTATTCCGGGGGTTGTTGGACACTGAAGCTTTCTTT.

This clone was seen only once. The chain carries TRBV19 and TRBJ2-7; D remains unclear. CDR3 length equals 15 residues. Germline V gives CDR1 LNHDA, CDR2 SQIVND (reference sequence). The V end lost 8 bases, the J end lost 2 bases, and 19 bases lay between the germline ends. CDR3 loop: CASSPKDSGPYEQYF. In nucleotides, the CDR3 is TGTGCCAGTTCCCCCAAAGACTCCGGTCCCTACGAGCAGTACTTC.